The rows below give T cell receptor beta chains drawn from one sample of a study of CD8 T cells in Susac syndrome. TCRdb re-called the immunoSEQ multiplex PCR reads with MiXCR, one entry per CDR3 protein. This sample has around 200,000 distinct CDR3 sequences, with almost 96% found just once. The specimen was CD4+ T cells from PBMCs. These receptors were taken from a human donor with Susac syndrome. CDR3s include the opening cysteine and the closing phenylalanine or tryptophan. The D gene is left open where the match is weak. Expanded clones get a size class; other rows say once, few or many, or leave the size out.

CDR3 length,V gene,clone size,J gene,D gene,CDR3 DNA,CDR3 protein
16,TRBV5-1,.,TRBJ1-1,.,TGCGCCAGCAGCTCCCGTTTATCACAAGTGAACACTGAAGCTTTCTTT,CASSSRLSQVNTEAFF
13,TRBV29-1,.,TRBJ1-1,.,TGCAGCGCTCCGGAGGGAAGGAACACTGAAGCTTTCTTT,CSAPEGRNTEAFF
13,TRBV7-2,.,TRBJ2-6,.,TGTGCCAGCACCATTTTTGGGGCCAACGTCCTGACTTTC,CASTIFGANVLTF
14,TRBV6-6,.,TRBJ2-7,.,TGTGCCAGCAACATCAGGTTGGGGGTCGGGGAGCAGTACTTC,CASNIRLGVGEQYF
12,TRBV11-2,.,TRBJ2-7,TRBD1,TGTGCCAGCAGCGGGACAGTTTACGAGCAGTACTTC,CASSGTVYEQYF
15,TRBV9,.,TRBJ1-3,.,TGTGCCAGTACCGAGCTGGGCCAGTCTGGAAACACCATATATTTT,CASTELGQSGNTIYF
12,TRBV12-3/TRBV12-4,.,TRBJ2-2,.,TGTGCCAGCACCGATAACACCGGGGAGCTGTTTTTT,CASTDNTGELFF
12,TRBV20-1,.,TRBJ1-1,.,TGCAGTGCTCCTCTGGGGAACACTGAAGCTTTCTTT,CSAPLGNTEAFF
13,TRBV20-1,.,TRBJ2-1,.,TGCAGTGTCTTTTTCGATCGGTACAATGAGCAGTTCTTC,CSVFFDRYNEQFF
14,TRBV9,.,TRBJ2-7,.,TGTGCCAGCAGCGTAGGCGGGTACTCCTACGAGCAGTACTTC,CASSVGGYSYEQYF
15,TRBV7-2,.,TRBJ2-3,.,TGTGCCAGCAGCTTACTCGGGTCCTCCACAGATACGCAGTATTTT,CASSLLGSSTDTQYF
14,TRBV28,.,TRBJ2-5,.,TGTGCCAGCAGTTCCCCGACGGGGGCGGGGACCCAGTACTTC,CASSSPTGAGTQYF
17,TRBV18,.,TRBJ2-4,TRBD1,TGTGCCAGCTCACCGGACAGGGGAAGAGGTTGGGGAAACATTCAGTACTTC,CASSPDRGRGWGNIQYF
13,TRBV29-1,.,TRBJ1-1,.,TGCAGCGTCGGACAATCCCAGAACACTGAAGCTTTCTTT,CSVGQSQNTEAFF
15,TRBV2,.,TRBJ2-4,.,TGTGCCACTCTGCACCAACGTCGCGCCAAAAACATTCAGTACTTC,CATLHQRRAKNIQYF
16,TRBV12-3/TRBV12-4,.,TRBJ2-3,.,TGTGCCAGCAGCACGACGACAGATTGGGCACTAGATACGCAGTATTTT,CASSTTTDWALDTQYF
15,TRBV7-3,.,TRBJ2-7,.,TGTGCCAGCAGCTTAACGGGCAGGGGCACCTACGAGCAGTACTTC,CASSLTGRGTYEQYF
15,TRBV4-3,.,TRBJ2-2,TRBD2,TGCGCCAGCAATCCTAGCGGGGGGGCGGCCGGGGAGCTGTTTTTT,CASNPSGGAAGELFF
15,TRBV4-3,.,TRBJ2-1,.,TGCGCCAGCAGCTCGACCCTCTACTCCTACAATGAGCAGTTCTTC,CASSSTLYSYNEQFF
16,TRBV20-1,.,TRBJ2-1,.,TGCAGTGCTAGGTTGGCGGGGGCCCTCAGGTACACTGAGCAGTTCTTC,CSARLAGALRYTEQFF
15,TRBV2,.,TRBJ1-5,.,TGTGCCAGCAGTGAAACGAGGAATAGCAATCAGCCCCAGCATTTT,CASSETRNSNQPQHF
14,TRBV12-3/TRBV12-4,.,TRBJ1-2,.,TGTGCCAGCAGCCGACAGGAGTCAAACTATGGCTACACCTTC,CASSRQESNYGYTF
16,TRBV6-1,.,TRBJ2-6,.,TGTGCCAGCGGCAGCGCAGGCAGGACCGAGGCCAACGTCCTGACTTTC,CASGSAGRTEANVLTF
13,TRBV29-1,.,TRBJ2-7,.,TGCAGCGTCAGCGGCGAGAATCCCTACGAGCAGTACTTC,CSVSGENPYEQYF
14,TRBV14,.,TRBJ2-1,.,TGTGCCAGCAGCCAGCCAGGGAAAAGGAATGAGCAGTTCTTC,CASSQPGKRNEQFF
17,TRBV7-9,.,TRBJ2-3,.,TGTGCCAGCAGCCCCCCACGGTGGGCTACCTCCCCTCATACGCAGTATTTT,CASSPPRWATSPHTQYF
16,TRBV29-1,once,TRBJ2-5,TRBD2,TGCAGCGCCCCAGGACTAGCGGGGGGCTCCCAAGAGACCCAGTACTTC,CSAPGLAGGSQETQYF
15,TRBV3-1,.,TRBJ2-3,TRBD2,TGTGCCAGCAGCCAACTAGCGGGGTTCCCAGATACGCAGTATTTT,CASSQLAGFPDTQYF
15,TRBV11-1,.,TRBJ2-7,TRBD1,TGTGCCAGCAGCCGAGGACAGGGCCTCTCCTACGAGCAGTACTTC,CASSRGQGLSYEQYF
12,TRBV11-2,once,TRBJ2-7,.,TGTGCCAGCAGCTTAGATCCGCATAAGCAGTACTTC,CASSLDPHKQYF
16,TRBV4-1,once,TRBJ2-3,.,TGCGCCAGCAGCCAAGAACGAGCGTTTAGCACAGATACGCAGTATTTT,CASSQERAFSTDTQYF
15,TRBV27,.,TRBJ2-7,.,TGTGCCAGCAGTTTATTGGGGGGGCAGGATTACGAGCAGTACTTC,CASSLLGGQDYEQYF
15,TRBV9,.,TRBJ2-5,.,TGTGCCAGCAGCGCCCTTCCAGGGGGGAAGGGGACCCAGTACTTC,CASSALPGGKGTQYF
19,TRBV3-1,.,TRBJ2-5,TRBD2,TGTGCCAGCAGCCAAGACGCCACTCCAAAGCGGGGGGGCGTAAAGACCCAGTACTTC,CASSQDATPKRGGVKTQYF
12,TRBV5-1,.,TRBJ2-1,.,TGCGCCAGCAGCACCCTAGGCAATGAGCAGTTCTTC,CASSTLGNEQFF
17,TRBV10-3,.,TRBJ2-3,TRBD2,TGTGCCATCAGTGAAAGCGGGGGGGACCAGTGGGCAGATACGCAGTATTTT,CAISESGGDQWADTQYF
14,TRBV30,.,TRBJ1-2,TRBD1,TGTGCCTGGACCCCCGGGACAGGGCTCAATGGCTACACCTTC,CAWTPGTGLNGYTF
15,TRBV20-1,once,TRBJ2-3,.,TGCAGTGCCCCAGGGACCTTGACAGGATCGTATACGCAGTATTTT,CSAPGTLTGSYTQYF
15,TRBV5-8,.,TRBJ1-4,.,TGTGCCAGCAGCTTGGAAGGACAGCGAGGGGAAAAACTGTTTTTT,CASSLEGQRGEKLFF
13,TRBV20-1,.,TRBJ2-1,.,TGCAGTGCTGGCAGGGCCATATACAATGAGCAGTTCTTC,CSAGRAIYNEQFF
13,TRBV12-5,.,TRBJ2-2,.,TGTGCTAGTTTGGCAGCGAACACCGGGGAGCTGTTTTTT,CASLAANTGELFF